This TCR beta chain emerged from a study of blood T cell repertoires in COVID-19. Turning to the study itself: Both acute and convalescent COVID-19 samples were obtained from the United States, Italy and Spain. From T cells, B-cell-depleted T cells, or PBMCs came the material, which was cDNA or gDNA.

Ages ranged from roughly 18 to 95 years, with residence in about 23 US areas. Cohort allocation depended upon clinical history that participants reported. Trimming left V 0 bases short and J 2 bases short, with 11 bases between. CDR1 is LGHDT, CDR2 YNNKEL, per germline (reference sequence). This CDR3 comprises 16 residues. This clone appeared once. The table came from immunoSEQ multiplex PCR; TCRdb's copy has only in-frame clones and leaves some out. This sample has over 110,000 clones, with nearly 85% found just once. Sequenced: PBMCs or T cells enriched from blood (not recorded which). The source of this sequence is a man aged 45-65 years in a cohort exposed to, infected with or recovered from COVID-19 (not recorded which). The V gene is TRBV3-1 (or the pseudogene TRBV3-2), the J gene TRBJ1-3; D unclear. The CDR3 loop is CASSQDPLGAGNTIYF. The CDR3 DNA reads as TGTGCCAGCAGCCAAGATCCACTGGGCGCTGGAAACACCATATATTTT.